Shown below are 13 T cell receptor beta chains from a single sample sequenced in a study of OX40 agonist ivuxolimab in advanced cancers. Generated by immunoSEQ multiplex PCR, the TCRdb table keeps only in-frame clones and is missing some. The table lists approximately 12,000 clones, about 84% of them singletons. Sequenced material: CD4+ or CD8+ T cells sorted from blood, taken in a trial of the OX40 agonist ivuxolimab. These receptors originate from an adult with an advanced solid tumor such as melanoma, head and neck, liver or kidney cancer.

The CDR3 region has the DNA TGTGCCAGCAGCTTAATAGGGACTAGCGGGAGTCCCGGGGAGCTGTTTTTT. Amino acid sequence: CASSLIGTSGSPGELFF. V and J are TRBV7-6 and TRBJ2-2; 14 nucleotides align to TRBD2. The V gene end was trimmed by 2 bases and the J gene end by 6 bases; junction bases not matched to a gene: 5. The germline V gene encodes CDR1 SGHVS and CDR2 FNYEAQ. The CDR3 is made up of 17 amino acids.

The rearrangement uses TRBV11-2 and TRBJ1-4; a possible D gene is TRBD1 (5 bases). Germline-derived CDR1 and CDR2 are SGHAT and FQNNGV. This CDR3 contains 15 residues. Deletions cut 4 bases from V and 8 bases from J, with 17 bases between. The DNA of the CDR3 is TGTGCCAGCAGCTGGGGACCGCCGCTAATGGAAAAACTGTTTTTT. Translating it yields CASSWGPPLMEKLFF.

This clone was seen more than once but under ten times. The rearrangement uses TRBV6-1 and TRBJ2-3; TRBD2 agrees at 8 bases. This CDR3 contains 15 residues. V lost 4 bases and J lost 4; bases outside the gene matches: 7. Germline CDR1 is MNHNS and CDR2 is SASEGT. The CDR3 sequence: CASSVTSGGPDTQYF. The CDR3 coding sequence is TGTGCCAGCAGTGTTACTAGCGGAGGCCCAGATACGCAGTATTTT.

This sequence joins TRBV5-4 and TRBJ1-1; D call uncertain. The CDR3 runs 14 residues. Germline V lookup: CDR1 SGHNT, CDR2 YYREEE (reference sequence). V was trimmed by 3 bases and J by 1 base, leaving 10 bases between them. CDR3 bases: TGTGCCAGCAGCTCGACGAGAGGGAACACTGAAGCTTTCTTT. Translating it yields CASSSTRGNTEAFF.

This rearrangement joins TRBV30 to TRBJ2-3; 8 bases line up with TRBD2. The CDR3 consists of 15 residues. V lost 2 bases and J lost 1; bases outside the gene matches: 5. Germline V gene data show CDR1 as GTSNPN and CDR2 as SVGIG (reference sequence). For the CDR3, the DNA is TGTGCCTGGAGTCCGAGCGGGAGCGGCACAGATACGCAGTATTTT. This codes for CAWSPSGSGTDTQYF.

V gene TRBV9 combines with J gene TRBJ2-3, with D perhaps TRBD2 (6 bases). CDR1 is SGDLS and CDR2 is YYNGEE in the germline V gene. The CDR3 has 14 residues. The V end lost 10 bases, the J end lost 4 bases, and 19 bases lay between the germline ends. The CDR3 is CAPAGRKVADTQYF. Written as DNA, the CDR3 is TGTGCCCCGGCAGGGAGGAAAGTTGCAGATACGCAGTATTTT.

The chain links TRBV28 to TRBJ2-7; 10 bases agree with TRBD2. V shed 7 bases and J 7 bases; nucleotides not matched to a gene: 10. Germline V gene data show CDR1 as MDHEN and CDR2 as SYDVKM. This CDR3 region has 14 residues. For the CDR3, the DNA is TGTGCCAGCACCCCCCTGACTAGCGGGTGGGAGCAGTACTTC. Its translation: CASTPLTSGWEQYF.

This chain connects TRBV27 to TRBJ2-1; 13 bases are shared with TRBD2. The junction had 20 bases not matched to a gene; V was cut back by 8 bases and J by 10 bases. There are 18 residues in the CDR3. Germline CDR1 MNHEY, CDR2 SMNVEV (reference sequence). For the CDR3, the DNA is TGTGCCAGCTTTTGGACTAGCGGGAGAAGTTCCCCGATCAGGGAGCAGTTCTTC. Protein sequence: CASFWTSGRSSPIREQFF.

The chain carries TRBV5-8 and TRBJ1-5; a weak D match, TRBD1 (5 bases). Trimming shortened V by 0 bases and J by 9 bases, and 13 bases separated the two germline ends. This CDR3 has 14 amino acids. The germline V gene has CDR1 SGHTS and CDR2 YDEGEE. The CDR3, as DNA: TGTGCCAGCAGCTTGGGACAGTCCCGTTGGCCCCAGCATTTT. It yields the protein CASSLGQSRWPQHF.

This chain links TRBV7-3 with TRBJ2-1; D not certain. CDR1 and CDR2 from the germline V gene are SGHTA and FQGTGA. V lost 2 bases and J 10 bases, leaving 12 bases between the germline ends. The CDR3 is 13 amino acids. This CDR3 reads CASSLGPLGEQFF. CDR3 DNA sequence: TGTGCCAGCAGCTTAGGACCCCTGGGGGAGCAGTTCTTC. Full variable domain (missing parts from reference TRBV7-3 and TRBJ2-1): GAGVSQTPSNKVTEKGKYVELRCDPISGHTALYWYRQSLGQGPEFLIYFQGTGAADDSGLPNDRFFAVRPEGSVSTLKIQRTERGDSAVYLCASSLGPLGEQFFGPGTRLTVL.

To note about this clone: The junction and the germline gene differ at one end; a read error may be behind it. This chain uses TRBV19 with TRBJ1-2, with D tentatively TRBD1 (5 bases). Germline V lookup: CDR1 LNHDA, CDR2 SQIVND (reference sequence). This CDR3 is 18 amino acids long. CDR3 DNA sequence: TGTGCCAGTAGTCCTCCCCCAACCAGCCGAGAATCAGAAAGGGGTTCGTCCTTC. This gives the protein CASSPPPTSRESERGSSF.

The V gene is TRBV6-1, the J gene TRBJ2-7; TRBD1 might be the D (7 bases). With 2 bases removed from V and 5 bases from J, the gap between germline ends came to 13 bases. The CDR3 has 14 residues. Looked up from germline, CDR1 is MNHNS and CDR2 is SASEGT. The CDR3, as DNA: TGTGCCAGCAGTGAACAGGGGGGTCTTAACGAGCAGTACTTC. This gives the protein CASSEQGGLNEQYF.

V is TRBV5-4 and J is TRBJ2-2, with unresolved D. Trimming cost V 0 bases and J 6 bases, with 12 bases left between them. The CDR3 contains 15 residues. Germline CDR1 and CDR2: SGHNT and YYREEE (reference sequence). CDR3 bases: TGTGCCAGCAGCTTGGAGTTATCAGTCGCCGGGGAGCTGTTTTTT. Translating gives CASSLELSVAGELFF.